This T cell receptor beta chain was captured in a study of T cells in Graves' hyperthyroidism and ophthalmopathy. This clonotype was seen ten or more times. The CDR3 spans 15 residues. V was cut by 3 bases and J by 1 base, with 12 bases left in between. The germline V gene encodes CDR1 MGHRA and CDR2 YSYEKL. RNA transcripts yielded amplified TCR beta CDR3 regions. HTBI primers drove first-round RT-PCR of the TCR CDR3. TCRdb re-derived calls from the multiplex PCR reads in MiXCR, one entry per CDR3 protein. The repertoire consists of about 380,000 distinct CDR3 sequences, with around a sixth occurring once and the leading ten covering roughly two fifths. The study left out patients who had uncontrolled infection, other autoimmune disease, pregnancy or lactation.

The specimen was blood. The TCR was taken from a man aged 18-30 years with Graves' ophthalmopathy. The chain recombines TRBV4-1 with TRBJ2-5, with D perhaps matching TRBD2 (6 bases). Here the CDR3 DNA reads TGCGCCAGCAGCCAGGTCGGGAGCACCCAAGAGACCCAGTACTTC. This translates into CASSQVGSTQETQYF.